One and the same sample provided the 11 T cell receptor beta chains below, sequenced in a study of shared clonotypes between healthy human individuals. Clones were sequenced by immunoSEQ multiplex PCR, and TCRdb holds only the in-frame ones, with some missing. The sample lists 2 million to 2.5 million clones, 85% to 95% seen once, with around 0.38% in the top ten. The material sequenced was naive CD4+ T cells from PBMCs. The sample's subset: CD45RA+ positively selected. These receptors were taken from a man between 18 and 35 years old in good health. Some clones in this sample may be carry-over from other donors' samples.

The chain couples TRBV6-1 to TRBJ1-1, with TRBD1 as a possible D gene (6 bases). Trimming stripped 9 bases from V and 1 base from J, with 12 bases between. This CDR3 comprises 13 residues. CDR1 is MNHNS and CDR2 is SASEGT in the germline V gene. CDR3 in amino acids: CASGQFENTEAFF. The DNA of the CDR3 is TGTGCCAGTGGACAGTTCGAGAACACTGAAGCTTTCTTT.

The chain uses TRBV11-2 and TRBJ1-3, with a possible D match to TRBD1 (5 bases). The CDR3 contains 16 residues. V was trimmed by 3 bases and J by 0 bases, leaving 12 bases between them. Germline-derived CDR1 and CDR2 are SGHAT and FQNNGV. The CDR3 coding sequence is TGTGCCAGCAGCTTCGCAGGGCCGAGCTCTGGAAACACCATATATTTT. Encoded protein: CASSFAGPSSGNTIYF.

The chain uses TRBV28 and TRBJ2-3; D unresolved. V shed 7 bases and J shed 4 bases, with 9 bases lying between them. The CDR3 length is 12 residues. In germline, CDR1 is MDHEN, CDR2 SYDVKM. This CDR3 is CASTSDSDTQYF. CDR3 DNA: TGTGCCAGCACCTCCGACTCAGATACGCAGTATTTT.

As regards this clone: Other nucleotide sequences in the sample specify the same CDR3. The chain combines TRBV30 with TRBJ1-5; D may be TRBD1 (5 bases). Looked up from germline, CDR1 is GTSNPN and CDR2 is SVGIG (reference sequence). The CDR3 runs 13 residues. The ends were cut back, 0 bases at V and 5 bases at J, with 8 bases in the middle. Written as DNA, the CDR3 is TGTGCCTGGAGTGTAAGGGGTGATCAGCCCCAGCATTTT. Protein sequence: CAWSVRGDQPQHF.

CDR3 sequence: CASSQEASHPDTQYF. The CDR3 DNA follows: TGCGCCAGCAGCCAAGAGGCTTCCCATCCTGATACGCAGTATTTT. This sequence joins TRBV4-3 and TRBJ2-3; D gene uncertain. Trimming shortened V by 0 bases and J by 6 bases, and 13 bases separated the two germline ends. Looked up from germline, CDR1 is LGHNA and CDR2 is YSLEER. The CDR3 is 15 amino acids.

The rearrangement links TRBV5-1 to TRBJ2-3; D is undetermined. This CDR3 region has 13 residues. V lost 4 bases and J 4 bases, leaving 10 bases between the germline ends. Germline CDR1 is SGHRS and CDR2 is YFSETQ. The CDR3 is CASSPQNSDTQYF. In DNA, the CDR3 is TGCGCCAGCAGCCCGCAGAATTCAGATACGCAGTATTTT.

J is TRBJ2-3 and V is TRBV9, with 10 bases aligning to TRBD1. CDR1 and CDR2 (germline): SGDLS, YYNGEE. This CDR3 is 15 amino acids long. V lost 1 base, J lost 6 bases, and 5 bases stayed unmatched. The CDR3 coding sequence is TGTGCCAGCAGCGTAAGGACAGGGGGTTCGGATACGCAGTATTTT. Amino acid sequence: CASSVRTGGSDTQYF.

V and J are TRBV11-2 and TRBJ2-4, with 13 nucleotides matching TRBD2. The V gene end was trimmed by 5 bases and the J gene end by 0 bases; junction bases not matched to a gene: 7. This CDR3 region has 18 residues. CDR1 is SGHAT and CDR2 is FQNNGV in the germline V gene. DNA of the CDR3: TGTGCCAGCAGCACGGGACTAGCGGGATCACTAGCCAAAAACATTCAGTACTTC. Translated: CASSTGLAGSLAKNIQYF.

V is TRBV27 and J is TRBJ1-2; TRBD1 aligns across 8 bases. Germline CDR1 is MNHEY and CDR2 is SMNVEV (reference sequence). V gave up 3 bases and J gave up 4 bases; unmatched junction bases: 10. The CDR3 contains 16 residues. The CDR3, as DNA: TGTGCCAGCAGTTTTCTTAGGACAGGGTTAAGCTATGGCTACACCTTC. Translated: CASSFLRTGLSYGYTF.

This clone was counted between two and nine times. The chain has TRBV4-1 and TRBJ1-1; maybe TRBD1 (6 bases). CDR1 and CDR2 from the germline V gene are MGHRA and YSYEKL. Trimming stripped 6 bases from V and 1 base from J, with 12 bases between. This CDR3 is 14 amino acids long. DNA of the CDR3: TGCGCCAGCAGACGGATAGGGGGGAACACTGAAGCTTTCTTT. Encoded protein: CASRRIGGNTEAFF.

The chain employs TRBV7-8 and TRBJ1-1; D not resolved. The CDR3 is made up of 18 amino acids. Germline V gene sequence: CDR1 SGHVS, CDR2 FQNEAQ. V lost 0 bases and J lost 2, with 19 bases in between. The CDR3 nucleotides are TGTGCCAGCAGCTTAGCGTTTGATGCCCTTTCAGGAAACACTGAAGCTTTCTTT. Amino acid sequence: CASSLAFDALSGNTEAFF.